This entry lists 20 T cell receptor beta chains sequenced from one sample in a study of blood T cell repertoires in COVID-19. TCRdb's table, derived via immunoSEQ multiplex PCR, lists solely in-frame clones and lacks some. The sample consists of around 100,000 clones, about 83% of them appearing once. Specimen: peripheral blood. These receptors all come from a human donor in a cohort sampled during active COVID-19.

The chain recombines TRBV27 with TRBJ2-7; D not resolved. This CDR3 is 15 amino acids long. The V and J ends lost 0 bases and 4 bases respectively, with 13 bases between them. Germline V gene lookup returns CDR1 MNHEY and CDR2 SMNVEV (reference sequence). CDR3 bases: TGTGCCAGCAGTTTATCAAGCAGCCCGGGTTACGAGCAGTACTTC. Its translation: CASSLSSSPGYEQYF.

J is TRBJ2-3 and V is TRBV2; the D gene is possibly TRBD2 (5 bases). The CDR3 has 15 residues. V lost 7 bases and J lost 0, with 14 bases in between. The germline V gene encodes CDR1 SNHLY and CDR2 FYNNEI. The chain's CDR3 is CASKAEATSTDTQYF. As DNA, the CDR3 is TGTGCCAGCAAAGCGGAAGCTACTAGCACAGATACGCAGTATTTT.

This sequence joins TRBV19 and TRBJ2-1; 10 bases map to TRBD2. CDR3 length equals 14 residues. Unmatched junction bases numbered 6, after V lost 7 bases and J lost 6 bases. Germline values: CDR1 LNHDA, CDR2 SQIVND (reference sequence). The CDR3 spells CASTSGRSLNEQFF. The DNA for the CDR3 is TGTGCCAGTACTAGCGGGAGATCCCTCAATGAGCAGTTCTTC.

The chain joins TRBV4-3 to TRBJ1-1; D remains ambiguous. CDR3 size: 13 residues. Germline assignment: CDR1 LGHNA and CDR2 YSLEER. Deletions cut 2 bases from V and 5 bases from J, with 9 bases between. This CDR3 reads CASSQFTGTEAFF. CDR3 in DNA: TGCGCCAGCAGCCAATTCACCGGGACTGAAGCTTTCTTT.

This rearrangement joins TRBV12-3 or TRBV12-4 to TRBJ1-2; D gene ambiguous. The length of the CDR3 is 13 residues. The germline V and J ends were trimmed by 3 bases and 0 bases, with 5 bases remaining between them. DNA for the CDR3: TGTGCCAGCAGTTTGACACCTAACTATGGCTACACCTTC. Translated, it gives CASSLTPNYGYTF.

The chain carries TRBV7-2 and TRBJ1-1; no clear D gene. The CDR3 contains 14 residues. Germline CDR1 and CDR2: SGHTA and FQGNSA. Trimming cost V 1 base and J 2 bases, with 8 bases left between them. The CDR3 spells CASSLGGGNTEAFF. The CDR3 DNA reads TGTGCCAGCAGCTTAGGGGGAGGAAACACTGAAGCTTTCTTT.

The genes are TRBV28 and TRBJ2-7; 13 nucleotides align to TRBD2. CDR3 length: 15 residues. The junction had 6 bases not matched to a gene; V was cut back by 6 bases and J by 4 bases. The germline CDR1 and CDR2 sequences are MDHEN and SYDVKM. The CDR3 DNA follows: TGTGCCAGCAGGATTGGACTAGCGGGAGCTTACGAGCAGTACTTC. This gives the protein CASRIGLAGAYEQYF.

This chain uses TRBV6-5 with TRBJ1-1; TRBD1 matches at 7 bases. Germline values: CDR1 MNHEY, CDR2 SVGAGI. This CDR3 has 15 residues. The junction had 8 bases not matched to a gene; V was cut back by 6 bases and J by 1 base. The chain's CDR3 is CASSLFGTANTEAFF. As DNA, the CDR3 is TGTGCCAGCAGCTTGTTCGGGACAGCGAACACTGAAGCTTTCTTT.

The sample holds one count of this clone. This chain joins TRBV5-1 and TRBJ1-1; unclear D gene. Germline lookup yields CDR1 SGHRS and CDR2 YFSETQ. CDR3 length: 11 amino acids. The V gene lost 3 bases and the J gene lost 3 bases, with 3 bases spanning the gap. In nucleotides, the CDR3 is TGCGCCAGCAGCTCTGACACTGAAGCTTTCTTT. Translation gives CASSSDTEAFF.

This clone showed up just a few times. V is TRBV11-2 and J is TRBJ2-3, with 10 bases lining up with TRBD2. The CDR3 is made up of 14 amino acids. V was clipped by 6 bases and J by 4 bases; unmatched bases: 4. In germline, CDR1 is SGHAT, CDR2 FQNNGV. CDR3 coding DNA: TGTGCCAGCAGGGCCGGGACTAGCGCAGATACGCAGTATTTT. It codes for CASRAGTSADTQYF.

The chain links TRBV2 to TRBJ1-2; D gene ambiguous. CDR3 length: 13 residues. The V gene lost 0 bases and the J gene lost 9 bases, with 11 bases spanning the gap. The germline V gene encodes CDR1 SNHLY and CDR2 FYNNEI. The CDR3 DNA sequence: TGTGCCAGCAGTGAAGCAAGACATTATAGCTACACCTTC. Residues: CASSEARHYSYTF.

The V gene is TRBV3-1 (or the pseudogene TRBV3-2), the J gene TRBJ1-1, with 9 bases lining up with TRBD1. The CDR3 is 13 amino acids. The germline gives CDR1 LGHDT, CDR2 YNNKEL (reference sequence). Unmatched junction bases numbered 8, after V lost 5 bases and J lost 10 bases. CDR3 in DNA: TGTGCCAGCAGCAGCCGACAGGGGGTACGAGCTTTCTTT. Translation: CASSSRQGVRAFF.

This chain uses TRBV19 with TRBJ2-1; a possible D gene is TRBD2 (5 bases). The V gene lost 0 bases and the J gene lost 0 bases, with 6 bases spanning the gap. The germline gives CDR1 LNHDA, CDR2 SQIVND (reference sequence). CDR3 length: 15 amino acids. The DNA of the CDR3 is TGTGCCAGTAGTATAGAGGGGAGCTCCTACAATGAGCAGTTCTTC. This gives the protein CASSIEGSSYNEQFF.

The rearrangement links TRBV9 to TRBJ2-3; D remains unclear. V lost 2 bases to trimming and J lost 2 bases, with 6 bases between them. This CDR3 spans 13 amino acids. The germline CDR1 and CDR2 sequences are SGDLS and YYNGEE. Here the CDR3 DNA reads TGTGCCAGCAGCGTCTCCGTCACAGATACGCAGTATTTT. It encodes CASSVSVTDTQYF.

The chain employs TRBV6-2 or TRBV6-3 and TRBJ2-1, with 10 nucleotides matching TRBD2. Germline V lookup: CDR1 MNHEY, CDR2 SVGEGT. V was clipped by 2 bases and J by 6 bases; unmatched bases: 7. The CDR3 runs 16 residues. The CDR3 sequence: CASSYTGLALSNEQFF. CDR3 bases: TGTGCCAGCAGTTACACGGGACTAGCGCTAAGCAATGAGCAGTTCTTC.

The chain couples TRBV11-2 to TRBJ2-4, with unresolved D. The CDR3 covers 14 residues. V lost 8 bases and J 0 bases, leaving 11 bases between the germline ends. Germline CDR1 reads SGHAT; CDR2 reads FQNNGV. The CDR3 here is CASVDIRAKNIQYF. CDR3 DNA: TGTGCCAGCGTAGATATTAGAGCCAAAAACATTCAGTACTTC.

This sequence joins TRBV19 and TRBJ1-1, with a possible D match to TRBD1 (5 bases). V was trimmed by 5 bases and J by 1 base, leaving 11 bases between them. Germline assignment: CDR1 LNHDA and CDR2 SQIVND (reference sequence). The CDR3 sequence is 14 residues long. The CDR3 DNA reads TGTGCCAGTAGTGTGCAGGGTAAGAACACTGAAGCTTTCTTT. Amino acids: CASSVQGKNTEAFF.

The rearrangement uses TRBV7-6 and TRBJ2-2; 9 nucleotides match TRBD1. Germline CDR1 reads SGHVS; CDR2 reads FNYEAQ. The CDR3 loop spans 15 amino acids. V gave up 5 bases and J gave up 5 bases; unmatched junction bases: 6. CDR3 sequence: CASSLDRGGTGELFF. The DNA for the CDR3 is TGTGCCAGCAGCCTGGACAGGGGAGGAACCGGGGAGCTGTTTTTT.

The gene calls are TRBV25-1 and TRBJ2-4; unclear D gene. The CDR3 loop spans 14 amino acids. V dropped 4 bases and J dropped 0 bases, with 7 bases sitting between them. Germline values: CDR1 MGHDK, CDR2 SYGVNS. Here the CDR3 reads CASSGPLAKNIQYF. The CDR3, as DNA: TGTGCCAGCAGTGGTCCCCTAGCCAAAAACATTCAGTACTTC.

Here the CDR3 reads CASSSIGGKANEQFF. The CDR3 DNA follows: TGTGCCAGCAGTTCCATCGGCGGGAAGGCCAATGAGCAGTTCTTC. The chain is built from TRBV6-5 and TRBJ2-1; weak D call: TRBD2 (6 bases). Germline values: CDR1 MNHEY, CDR2 SVGAGI. V was clipped by 4 bases and J by 6 bases, with 16 bases between them. The CDR3 length is 15 residues.